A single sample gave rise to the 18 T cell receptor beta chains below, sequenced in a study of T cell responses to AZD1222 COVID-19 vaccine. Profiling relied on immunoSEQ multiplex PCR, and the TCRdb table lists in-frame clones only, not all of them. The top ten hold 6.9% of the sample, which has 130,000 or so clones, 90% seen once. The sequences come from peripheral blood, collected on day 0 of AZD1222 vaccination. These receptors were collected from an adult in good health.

CDR3 DNA sequence: TGTGCCAGCAGCGTAGAGCTAGCGGAATTCAATGAGCAGTTCTTC. Translation: CASSVELAEFNEQFF. This chain joins TRBV9 and TRBJ2-1, with 7 bases matching TRBD2. After removal of 0 bases from V and 6 bases from J, the junction contained 6 bases not matched to a gene. The CDR3 sequence is 15 residues long. Germline V CDR1 and CDR2: SGDLS, YYNGEE.

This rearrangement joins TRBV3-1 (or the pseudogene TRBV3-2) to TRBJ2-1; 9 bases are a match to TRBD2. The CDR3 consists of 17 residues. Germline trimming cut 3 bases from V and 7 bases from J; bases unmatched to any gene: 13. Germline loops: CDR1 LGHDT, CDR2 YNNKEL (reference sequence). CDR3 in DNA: TGTGCCAGCAGCCACACCGACCAGCGGGGGGCGTGGAATGAGCAGTTCTTC. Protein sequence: CASSHTDQRGAWNEQFF.

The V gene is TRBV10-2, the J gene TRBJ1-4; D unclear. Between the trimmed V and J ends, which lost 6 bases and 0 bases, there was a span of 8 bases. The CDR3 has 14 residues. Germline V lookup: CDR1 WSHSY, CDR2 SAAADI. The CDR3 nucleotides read TGCGCCAGCAGACCAGGACCAACTAATGAAAAACTGTTTTTT. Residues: CASRPGPTNEKLFF.

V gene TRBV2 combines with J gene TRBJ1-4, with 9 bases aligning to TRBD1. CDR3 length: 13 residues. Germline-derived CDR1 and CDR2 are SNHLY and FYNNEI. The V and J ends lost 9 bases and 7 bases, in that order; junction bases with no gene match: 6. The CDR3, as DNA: TGTGCCAGTGGTACAGGGGGCGGTGAAAAACTGTTTTTT. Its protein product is CASGTGGGEKLFF.

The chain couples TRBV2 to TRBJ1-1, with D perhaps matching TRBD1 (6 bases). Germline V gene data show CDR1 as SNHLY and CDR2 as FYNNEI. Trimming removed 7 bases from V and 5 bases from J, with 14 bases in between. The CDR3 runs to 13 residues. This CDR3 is CASIRGAGTEAFF. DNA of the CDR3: TGTGCCAGCATACGGGGGGCAGGAACTGAAGCTTTCTTT.

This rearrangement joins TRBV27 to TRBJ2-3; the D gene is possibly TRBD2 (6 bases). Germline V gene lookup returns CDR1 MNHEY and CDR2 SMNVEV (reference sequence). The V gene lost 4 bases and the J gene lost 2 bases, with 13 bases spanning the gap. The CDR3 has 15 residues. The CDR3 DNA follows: TGTGCCAGCAGTTCGCCGGGAGACCTCACAGATACGCAGTATTTT. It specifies CASSSPGDLTDTQYF.

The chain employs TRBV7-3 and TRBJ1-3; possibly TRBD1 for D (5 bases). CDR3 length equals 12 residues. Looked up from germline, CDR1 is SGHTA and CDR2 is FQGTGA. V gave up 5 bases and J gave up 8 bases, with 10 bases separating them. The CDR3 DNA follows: TGTGCCAGCAGCAAAATAGGGGACACCATATATTTT. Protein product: CASSKIGDTIYF.

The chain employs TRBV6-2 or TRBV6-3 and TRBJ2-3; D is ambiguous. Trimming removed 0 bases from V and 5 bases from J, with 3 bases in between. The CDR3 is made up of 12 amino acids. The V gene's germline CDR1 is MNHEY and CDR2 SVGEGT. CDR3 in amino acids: CASSYSKDTQYF. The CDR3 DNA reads TGTGCCAGCAGTTACTCGAAAGATACGCAGTATTTT.

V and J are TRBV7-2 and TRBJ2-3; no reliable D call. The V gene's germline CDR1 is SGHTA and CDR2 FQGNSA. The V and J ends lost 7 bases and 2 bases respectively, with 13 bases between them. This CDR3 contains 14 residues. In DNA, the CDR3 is TGTGCCAGCACCGTAATCCGGTTCACAGATACGCAGTATTTT. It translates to CASTVIRFTDTQYF.

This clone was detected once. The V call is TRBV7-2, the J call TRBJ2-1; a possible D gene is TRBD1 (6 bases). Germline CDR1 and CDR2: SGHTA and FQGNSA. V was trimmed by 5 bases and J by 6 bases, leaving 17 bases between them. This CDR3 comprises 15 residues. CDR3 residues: CASSRDRSVGNEQFF. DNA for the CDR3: TGTGCCAGCAGCCGCGACAGGTCAGTAGGCAATGAGCAGTTCTTC.

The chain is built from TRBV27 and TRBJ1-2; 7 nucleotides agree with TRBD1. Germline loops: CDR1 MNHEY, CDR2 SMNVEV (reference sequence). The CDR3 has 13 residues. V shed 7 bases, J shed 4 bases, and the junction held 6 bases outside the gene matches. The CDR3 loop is CASKRRGIYGYTF. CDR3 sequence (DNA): TGTGCCAGCAAGCGCAGGGGGATCTATGGCTACACCTTC.

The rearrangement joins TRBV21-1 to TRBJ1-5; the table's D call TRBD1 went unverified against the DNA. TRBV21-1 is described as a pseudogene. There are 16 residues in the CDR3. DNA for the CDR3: TGTGCCAGCAGCAAAGTGGACAGGGGAGAACATCAGCCCCAGCATTTT. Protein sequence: CASSKVDRGEHQPQHF.

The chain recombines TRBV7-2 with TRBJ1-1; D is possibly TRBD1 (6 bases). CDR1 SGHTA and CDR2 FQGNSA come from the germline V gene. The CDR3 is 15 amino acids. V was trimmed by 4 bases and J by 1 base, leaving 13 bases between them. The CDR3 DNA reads TGTGCCAGCAGCTACACCGGGACAACGAACACTGAAGCTTTCTTT. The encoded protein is CASSYTGTTNTEAFF.

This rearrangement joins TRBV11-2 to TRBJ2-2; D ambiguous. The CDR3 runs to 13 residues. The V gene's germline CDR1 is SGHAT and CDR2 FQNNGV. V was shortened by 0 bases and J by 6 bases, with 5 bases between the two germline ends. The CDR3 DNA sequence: TGTGCCAGCAGCTTAGAGGGCCCCGGGGAGCTGTTTTTT. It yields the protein CASSLEGPGELFF.

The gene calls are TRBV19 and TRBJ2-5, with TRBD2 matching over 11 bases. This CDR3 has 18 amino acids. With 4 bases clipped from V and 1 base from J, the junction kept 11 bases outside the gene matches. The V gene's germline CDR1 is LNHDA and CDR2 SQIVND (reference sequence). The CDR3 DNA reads TGTGCCAGTAGTAGAGGATGGGGGCTAGCGGGGGGCCAAGAGACCCAGTACTTC. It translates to CASSRGWGLAGGQETQYF.

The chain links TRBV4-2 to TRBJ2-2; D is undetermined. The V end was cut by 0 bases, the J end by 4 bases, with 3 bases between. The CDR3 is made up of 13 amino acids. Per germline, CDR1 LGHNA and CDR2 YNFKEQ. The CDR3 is CASSQDSTGELFF. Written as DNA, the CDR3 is TGTGCCAGCAGCCAAGATTCCACCGGGGAGCTGTTTTTT.

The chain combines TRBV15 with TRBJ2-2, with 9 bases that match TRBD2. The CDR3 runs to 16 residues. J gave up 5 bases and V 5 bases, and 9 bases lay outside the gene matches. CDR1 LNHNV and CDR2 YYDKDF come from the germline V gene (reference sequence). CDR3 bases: TGTGCCACCAGCCTGGAGCGGCTAGCGGGGACCGGGGAGCTGTTTTTT. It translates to CATSLERLAGTGELFF. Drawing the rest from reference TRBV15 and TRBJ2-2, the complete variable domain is DAMVIQNPRYQVTQFGKPVTLSCSQTLNHNVMYWYQQKSSQAPKLLFHYYDKDFNNEADTPDNFQSRRPNTSFCFLDIRSPGLGDTAMYLCATSLERLAGTGELFFGEGSRLTVL.

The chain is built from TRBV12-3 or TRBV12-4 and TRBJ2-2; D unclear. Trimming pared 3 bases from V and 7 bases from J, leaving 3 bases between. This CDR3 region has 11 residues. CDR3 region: CASSFVGELFF. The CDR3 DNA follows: TGTGCCAGCAGTTTCGTCGGGGAGCTGTTTTTT.